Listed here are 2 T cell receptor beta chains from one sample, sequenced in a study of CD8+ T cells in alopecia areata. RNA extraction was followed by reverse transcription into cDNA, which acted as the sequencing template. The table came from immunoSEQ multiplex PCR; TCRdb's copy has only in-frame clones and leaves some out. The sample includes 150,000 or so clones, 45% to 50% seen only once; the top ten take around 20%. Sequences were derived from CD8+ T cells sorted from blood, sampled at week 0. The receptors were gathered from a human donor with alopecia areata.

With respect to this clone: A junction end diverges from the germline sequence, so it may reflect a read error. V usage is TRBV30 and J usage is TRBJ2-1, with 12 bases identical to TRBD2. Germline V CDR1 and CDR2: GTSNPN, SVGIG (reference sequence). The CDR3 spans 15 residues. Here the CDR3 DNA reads TGTGCCTGGAGTGTACTAGCGGGGGGTTACAATGAGCGGTTCTTC. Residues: CAWSVLAGGYNERFF.

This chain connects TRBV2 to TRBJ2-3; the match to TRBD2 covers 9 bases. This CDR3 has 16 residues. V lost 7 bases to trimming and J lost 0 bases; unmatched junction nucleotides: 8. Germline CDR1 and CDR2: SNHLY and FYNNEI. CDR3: CASMALAGTSTDTQYF. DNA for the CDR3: TGTGCCAGCATGGCCCTAGCGGGAACTAGCACAGATACGCAGTATTTT.